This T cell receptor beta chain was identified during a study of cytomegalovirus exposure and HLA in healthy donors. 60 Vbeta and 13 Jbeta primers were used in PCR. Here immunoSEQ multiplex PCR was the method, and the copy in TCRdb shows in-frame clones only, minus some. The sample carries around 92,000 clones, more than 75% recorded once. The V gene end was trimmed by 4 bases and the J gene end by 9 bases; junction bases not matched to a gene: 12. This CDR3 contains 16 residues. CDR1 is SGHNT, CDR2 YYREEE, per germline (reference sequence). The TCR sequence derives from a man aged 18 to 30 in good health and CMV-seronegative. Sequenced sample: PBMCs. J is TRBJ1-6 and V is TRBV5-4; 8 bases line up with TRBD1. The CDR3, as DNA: TGTGCCAGCAGCCCGGATATACAGGGGGTTGGTTCACCCCTCCACTTT. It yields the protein CASSPDIQGVGSPLHF.